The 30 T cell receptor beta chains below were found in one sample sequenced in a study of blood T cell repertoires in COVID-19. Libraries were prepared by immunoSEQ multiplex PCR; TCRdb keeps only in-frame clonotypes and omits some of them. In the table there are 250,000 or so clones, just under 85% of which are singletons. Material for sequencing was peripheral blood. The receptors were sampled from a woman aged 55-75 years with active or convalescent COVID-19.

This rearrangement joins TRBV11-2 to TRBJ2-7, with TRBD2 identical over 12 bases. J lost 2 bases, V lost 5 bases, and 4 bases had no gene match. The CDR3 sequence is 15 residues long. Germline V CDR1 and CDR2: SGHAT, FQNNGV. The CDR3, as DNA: TGTGCCAGCAGCCAACTAGCGGGAGGTCCCTACGAGCAGTACTTC. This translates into CASSQLAGGPYEQYF.

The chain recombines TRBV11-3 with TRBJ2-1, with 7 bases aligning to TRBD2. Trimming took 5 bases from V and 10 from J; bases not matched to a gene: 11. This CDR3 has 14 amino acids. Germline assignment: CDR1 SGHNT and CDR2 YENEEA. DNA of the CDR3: TGTGCCAGCAGCGAGCTAGCGGTCCGAGGGGAGCAGTTCTTC. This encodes CASSELAVRGEQFF.

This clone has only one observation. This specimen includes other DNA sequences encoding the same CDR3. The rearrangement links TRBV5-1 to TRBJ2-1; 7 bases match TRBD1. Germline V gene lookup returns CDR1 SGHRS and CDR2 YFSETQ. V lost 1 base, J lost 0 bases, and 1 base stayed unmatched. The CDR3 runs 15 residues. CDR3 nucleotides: TGCGCCAGCAGCTTGACAGGGGACTCCTACAATGAGCAGTTCTTC. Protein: CASSLTGDSYNEQFF.

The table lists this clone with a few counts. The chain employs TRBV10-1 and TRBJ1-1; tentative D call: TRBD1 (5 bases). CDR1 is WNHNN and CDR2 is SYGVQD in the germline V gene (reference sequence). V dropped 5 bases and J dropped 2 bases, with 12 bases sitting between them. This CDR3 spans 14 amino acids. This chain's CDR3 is CASSPQGINTEAFF. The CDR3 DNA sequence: TGCGCCAGCAGTCCCCAGGGAATTAACACTGAAGCTTTCTTT.

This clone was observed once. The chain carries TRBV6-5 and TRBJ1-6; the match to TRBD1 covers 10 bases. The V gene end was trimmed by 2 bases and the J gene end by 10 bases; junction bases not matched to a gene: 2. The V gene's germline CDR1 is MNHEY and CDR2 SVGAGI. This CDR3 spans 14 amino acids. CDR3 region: CASSYKTGGSPLHF. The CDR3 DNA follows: TGTGCCAGCAGTTACAAGACAGGGGGCTCACCCCTCCACTTT.

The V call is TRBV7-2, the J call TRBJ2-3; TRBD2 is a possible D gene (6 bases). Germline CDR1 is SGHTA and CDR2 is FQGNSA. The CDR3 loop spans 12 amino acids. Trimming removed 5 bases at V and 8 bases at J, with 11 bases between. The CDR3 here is CASSPTSPTQYF. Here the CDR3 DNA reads TGTGCCAGCAGCCCGACTAGTCCTACGCAGTATTTT.

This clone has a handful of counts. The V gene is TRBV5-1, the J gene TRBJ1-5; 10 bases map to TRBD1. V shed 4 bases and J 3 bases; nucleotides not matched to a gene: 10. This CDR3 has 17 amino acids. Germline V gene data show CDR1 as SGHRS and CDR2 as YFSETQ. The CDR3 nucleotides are TGCGCCAGCAGCCCGGAAGGACAGGGGGATAACAATCAGCCCCAGCATTTT. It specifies CASSPEGQGDNNQPQHF.

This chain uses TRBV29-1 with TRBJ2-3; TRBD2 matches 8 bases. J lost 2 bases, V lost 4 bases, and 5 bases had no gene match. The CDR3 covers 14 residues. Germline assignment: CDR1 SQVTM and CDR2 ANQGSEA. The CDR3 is CSVAPSGFTDTQYF. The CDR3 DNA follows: TGCAGCGTTGCTCCTAGCGGGTTCACAGATACGCAGTATTTT.

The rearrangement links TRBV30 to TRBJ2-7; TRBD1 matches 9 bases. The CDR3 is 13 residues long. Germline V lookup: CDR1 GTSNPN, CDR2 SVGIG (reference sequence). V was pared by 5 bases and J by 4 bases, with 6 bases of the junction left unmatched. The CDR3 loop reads CAWSGTGKYEQYF. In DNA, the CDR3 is TGTGCCTGGTCCGGGACAGGGAAATACGAGCAGTACTTC.

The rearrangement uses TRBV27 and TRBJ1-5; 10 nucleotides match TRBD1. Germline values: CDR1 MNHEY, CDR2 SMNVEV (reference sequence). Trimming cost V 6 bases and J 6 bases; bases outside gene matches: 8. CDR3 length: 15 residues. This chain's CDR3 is CASRATGGNGQPQHF. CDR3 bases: TGTGCCAGCAGGGCGACAGGGGGCAATGGTCAGCCCCAGCATTTT.

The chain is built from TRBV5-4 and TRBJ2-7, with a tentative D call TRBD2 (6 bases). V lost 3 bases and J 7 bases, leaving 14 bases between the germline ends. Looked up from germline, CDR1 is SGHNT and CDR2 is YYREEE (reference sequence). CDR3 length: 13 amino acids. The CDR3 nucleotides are TGTGCCAGCAGCTCTTCTCCCGCGGGGGAGCAGTACTTC. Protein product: CASSSSPAGEQYF.

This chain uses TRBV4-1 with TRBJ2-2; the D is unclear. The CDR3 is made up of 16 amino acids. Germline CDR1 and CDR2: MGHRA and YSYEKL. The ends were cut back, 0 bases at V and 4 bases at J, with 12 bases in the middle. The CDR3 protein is CASSQETIPGTGELFF. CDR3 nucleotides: TGCGCCAGCAGCCAAGAAACGATTCCGGGCACCGGGGAGCTGTTTTTT.

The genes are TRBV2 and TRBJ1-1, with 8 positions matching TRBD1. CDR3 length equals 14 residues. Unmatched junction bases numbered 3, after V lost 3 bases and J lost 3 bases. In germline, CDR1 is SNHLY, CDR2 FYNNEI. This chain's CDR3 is CASSEAGGYTEAFF. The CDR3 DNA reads TGTGCCAGCAGTGAGGCAGGGGGCTACACTGAAGCTTTCTTT.

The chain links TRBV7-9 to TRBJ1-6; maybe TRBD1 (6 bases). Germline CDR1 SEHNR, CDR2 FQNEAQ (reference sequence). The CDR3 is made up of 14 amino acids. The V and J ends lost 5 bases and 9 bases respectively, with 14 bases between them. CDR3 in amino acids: CASSPQTGISPLHF. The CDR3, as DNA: TGTGCCAGCAGCCCTCAGACAGGAATTTCACCCCTCCACTTT.

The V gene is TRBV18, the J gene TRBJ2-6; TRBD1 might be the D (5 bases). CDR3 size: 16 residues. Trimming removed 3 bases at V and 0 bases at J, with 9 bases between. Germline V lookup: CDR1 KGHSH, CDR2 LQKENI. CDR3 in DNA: TGTGCCAGCTCACCGCCGACAGTCTCTGGGGCCAACGTCCTGACTTTC. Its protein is CASSPPTVSGANVLTF.

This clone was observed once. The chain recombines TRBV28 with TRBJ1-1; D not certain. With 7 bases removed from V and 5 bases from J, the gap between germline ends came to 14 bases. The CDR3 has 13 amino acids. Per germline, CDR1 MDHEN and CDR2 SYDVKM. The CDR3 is CASIAPRWTEAFF. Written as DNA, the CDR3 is TGTGCCAGCATTGCCCCGAGGTGGACTGAAGCTTTCTTT. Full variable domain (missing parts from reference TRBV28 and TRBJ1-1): DVKVTQSSRYLVKRTGEKVFLECVQDMDHENMFWYRQDPGLGLRLIYFSYDVKMKEKGDIPEGYSVSREKKERFSLILESASTNQTSMYLCASIAPRWTEAFFGQGTRLTVV.

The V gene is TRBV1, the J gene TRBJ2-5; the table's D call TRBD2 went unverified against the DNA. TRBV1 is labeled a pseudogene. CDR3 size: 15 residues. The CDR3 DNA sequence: TGCACCAGCAGCCAAATATTCGGGTTCCAAGAGACCCAGTACTTC. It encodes CTSSQIFGFQETQYF.

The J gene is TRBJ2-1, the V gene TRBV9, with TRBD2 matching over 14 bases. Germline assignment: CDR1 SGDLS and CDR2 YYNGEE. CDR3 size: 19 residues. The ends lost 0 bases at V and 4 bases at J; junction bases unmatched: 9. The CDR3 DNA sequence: TGTGCCAGCAGCGTAGCTATTAAGGGACTAGCGGGAGCTTACAATGAGCAGTTCTTC. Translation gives CASSVAIKGLAGAYNEQFF.

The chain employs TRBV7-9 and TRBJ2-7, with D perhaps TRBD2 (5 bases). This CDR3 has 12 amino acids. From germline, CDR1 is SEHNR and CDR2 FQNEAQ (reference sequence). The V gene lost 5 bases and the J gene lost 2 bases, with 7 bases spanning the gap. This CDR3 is CASSPGTYEQYV. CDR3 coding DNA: TGTGCCAGCAGCCCGGGGACCTACGAGCAGTACGTC.

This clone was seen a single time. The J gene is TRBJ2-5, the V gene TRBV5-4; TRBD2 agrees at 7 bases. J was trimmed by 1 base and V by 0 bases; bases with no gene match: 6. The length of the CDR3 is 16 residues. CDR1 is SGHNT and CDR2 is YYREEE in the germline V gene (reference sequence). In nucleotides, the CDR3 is TGTGCCAGCAGCTTGGTGGCGGGGAGGGGCCAAGAGACCCAGTACTTC. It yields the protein CASSLVAGRGQETQYF.

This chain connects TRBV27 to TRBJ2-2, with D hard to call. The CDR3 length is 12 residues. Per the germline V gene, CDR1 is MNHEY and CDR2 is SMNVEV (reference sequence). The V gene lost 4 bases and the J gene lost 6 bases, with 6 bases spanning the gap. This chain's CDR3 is CASSYWPGELFF. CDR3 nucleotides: TGTGCCAGCAGTTATTGGCCCGGGGAGCTGTTTTTT.

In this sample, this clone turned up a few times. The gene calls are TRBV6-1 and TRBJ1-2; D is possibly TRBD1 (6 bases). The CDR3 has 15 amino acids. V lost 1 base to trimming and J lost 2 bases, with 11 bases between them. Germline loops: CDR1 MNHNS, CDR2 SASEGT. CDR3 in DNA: TGTGCCAGCAGTGAAGAGTACAGGGCAAACTATGGCTACACCTTC. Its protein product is CASSEEYRANYGYTF.

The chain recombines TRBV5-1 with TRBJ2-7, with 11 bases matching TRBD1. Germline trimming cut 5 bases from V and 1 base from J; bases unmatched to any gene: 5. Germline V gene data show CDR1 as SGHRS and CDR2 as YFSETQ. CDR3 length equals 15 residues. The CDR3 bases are TGCGCCAGCAGTGCCTGGGACAGGGGGTCCTACGAGCAGTACTTC. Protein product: CASSAWDRGSYEQYF. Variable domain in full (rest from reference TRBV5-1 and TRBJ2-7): KAGVTQTPRYLIKTRGQQVTLSCSPISGHRSVSWYQQTPGQGLQFLFEYFSETQRNKGNFPGRFSGRQFSNSRSEMNVSTLELGDSALYLCASSAWDRGSYEQYFGPGTRLTVT.

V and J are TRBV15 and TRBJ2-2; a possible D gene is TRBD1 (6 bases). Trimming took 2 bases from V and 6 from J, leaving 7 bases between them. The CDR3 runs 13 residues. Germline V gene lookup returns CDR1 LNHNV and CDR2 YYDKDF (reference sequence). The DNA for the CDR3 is TGTGCCACCAGCAGACAGGGGCCCGGGGAGCTGTTTTTT. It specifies CATSRQGPGELFF.

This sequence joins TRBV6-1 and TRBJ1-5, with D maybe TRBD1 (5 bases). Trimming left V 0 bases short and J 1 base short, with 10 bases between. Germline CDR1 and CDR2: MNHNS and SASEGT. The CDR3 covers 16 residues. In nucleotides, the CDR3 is TGTGCCAGCAGTGAAGCTCAGGGTGGAAGCAATCAGCCCCAGCATTTT. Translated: CASSEAQGGSNQPQHF.

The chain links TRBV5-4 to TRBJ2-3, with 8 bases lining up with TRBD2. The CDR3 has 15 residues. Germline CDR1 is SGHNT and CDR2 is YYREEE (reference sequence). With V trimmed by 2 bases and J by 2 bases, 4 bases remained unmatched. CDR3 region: CASSFERGYTDTQYF. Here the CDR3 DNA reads TGTGCCAGCAGCTTCGAGCGGGGGTACACAGATACGCAGTATTTT.

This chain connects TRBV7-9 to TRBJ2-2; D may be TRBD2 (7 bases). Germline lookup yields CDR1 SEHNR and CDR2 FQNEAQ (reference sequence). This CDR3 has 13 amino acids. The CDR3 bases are TGTGCTAGTAATCGGGGGGCCACCGGGGAGCTGTTTTTT. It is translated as CASNRGATGELFF.

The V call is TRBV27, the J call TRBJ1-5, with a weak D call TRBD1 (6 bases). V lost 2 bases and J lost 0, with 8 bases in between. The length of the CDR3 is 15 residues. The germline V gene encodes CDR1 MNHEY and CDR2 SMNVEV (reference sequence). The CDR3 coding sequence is TGTGCCAGCAGTTTAGTGGGGGCTAGCAATCAGCCCCAGCATTTT. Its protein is CASSLVGASNQPQHF.

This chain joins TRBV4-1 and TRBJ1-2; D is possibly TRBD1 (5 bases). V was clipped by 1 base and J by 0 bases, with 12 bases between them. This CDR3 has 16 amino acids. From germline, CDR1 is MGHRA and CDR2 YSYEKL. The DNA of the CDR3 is TGCGCCAGCAGCCAAGCTATAGGGGATTCTAACTATGGCTACACCTTC. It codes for CASSQAIGDSNYGYTF.

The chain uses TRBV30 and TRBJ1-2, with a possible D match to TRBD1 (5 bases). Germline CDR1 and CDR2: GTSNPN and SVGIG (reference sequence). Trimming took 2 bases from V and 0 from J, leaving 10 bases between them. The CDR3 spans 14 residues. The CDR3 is CAWSSGVPNYGYTF. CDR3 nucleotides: TGTGCCTGGAGTTCGGGGGTACCTAACTATGGCTACACCTTC.